This is a list of T cell receptor beta chains from one sample in a study of T cell responses to AZD1222 COVID-19 vaccine. Measured with immunoSEQ multiplex PCR; TCRdb has only the in-frame clones, and not every one. The sample carries roughly 120,000 clones, approximately 88% recorded once. Material: peripheral blood, obtained on day 0 of AZD1222 vaccination. The receptors shown here come from an adult in good health. Each CDR3 is given with its conserved first and last residue. Each record gives: J gene, clone size, V gene, D gene, CDR3 DNA, CDR3 protein. The D gene is left open where the match is weak. Not every row has a clone size; where given, it reads once, few, many or a size class.

J gene: TRBJ2-2
clone size: .
V gene: TRBV11-3
D gene: .
CDR3 DNA: TGTGCCAGCTGCCCGGACTCTAACACCGGGGAGCTGTTTTTT
CDR3 protein: CASCPDSNTGELFF

J gene: TRBJ1-4
clone size: .
V gene: TRBV25-1
D gene: .
CDR3 DNA: TGTGCCAGCAGTGAAGTATCAAGTCGGGAAAAACTGTTTTTT
CDR3 protein: CASSEVSSREKLFF

J gene: TRBJ1-4
clone size: once
V gene: TRBV7-2
D gene: .
CDR3 DNA: TGTGCCAGCAGCTTAGTCGGCGCGGCTAATGAAAAACTGTTTTTT
CDR3 protein: CASSLVGAANEKLFF

J gene: TRBJ1-1
clone size: .
V gene: TRBV18
D gene: .
CDR3 DNA: TGTGCCAGCTCACCACCGATATTGGGGAACACTGAAGCTTTCTTT
CDR3 protein: CASSPPILGNTEAFF

J gene: TRBJ2-3
clone size: .
V gene: TRBV28
D gene: TRBD2
CDR3 DNA: TGTGCCAGCAGTACTAGCGGGGAACAAGCGGGAGATACGCAGTATTTT
CDR3 protein: CASSTSGEQAGDTQYF

J gene: TRBJ2-7
clone size: few
V gene: TRBV3-1/TRBV3-2
D gene: .
CDR3 DNA: TGTGCCAGCAGCCTGGGCAGAAACTACGAGCAGTACTTC
CDR3 protein: CASSLGRNYEQYF

J gene: TRBJ1-3
clone size: .
V gene: TRBV4-1
D gene: .
CDR3 DNA: TGCGCCAGCAGCCAAGGGACAGTCATCGTGAACACCATATATTTT
CDR3 protein: CASSQGTVIVNTIYF

J gene: TRBJ1-1
clone size: .
V gene: TRBV3-1/TRBV3-2
D gene: .
CDR3 DNA: TGTGCCAGCAGCCAAATACAGGGAGATGAAGCTTTCTTT
CDR3 protein: CASSQIQGDEAFF

J gene: TRBJ2-1
clone size: .
V gene: TRBV6-8
D gene: .
CDR3 DNA: TGTGCCAGCAGGACCCGGGACTTCTACAATGAGCAGTTCTTC
CDR3 protein: CASRTRDFYNEQFF

J gene: TRBJ2-6
clone size: .
V gene: TRBV9
D gene: .
CDR3 DNA: TGTGCCAGCAGCGTCCTAGACAGATCTGGGGCCAACGTCCTGACTTTC
CDR3 protein: CASSVLDRSGANVLTF

J gene: TRBJ2-1
clone size: .
V gene: TRBV9
D gene: .
CDR3 DNA: TGTGCCAGCAGCACCAGCTCCTACAATGAGCAGTTCTTC
CDR3 protein: CASSTSSYNEQFF

J gene: TRBJ1-6
clone size: .
V gene: TRBV19
D gene: TRBD1
CDR3 DNA: TGTGCCAGTAGGGCTCGATGGGACAGCTCCTATAATTCACCCCTCCACTTT
CDR3 protein: CASRARWDSSYNSPLHF

J gene: TRBJ2-5
clone size: .
V gene: TRBV5-1
D gene: TRBD1
CDR3 DNA: TGCGCCAGCAGCTTGGGAACCACAGGGGGCGCGGGAGAGACCCAGTACTTC
CDR3 protein: CASSLGTTGGAGETQYF

J gene: TRBJ1-6
clone size: once
V gene: TRBV7-2
D gene: .
CDR3 DNA: TGTGCCAGCAGCCCCCCCAATTCACCCCTCCACTTT
CDR3 protein: CASSPPNSPLHF

J gene: TRBJ2-2
clone size: .
V gene: TRBV5-1
D gene: .
CDR3 DNA: TGCGCCAGCAGCTTGGCCGTAGCCGGAACCGGGGAGCTGTTTTTT
CDR3 protein: CASSLAVAGTGELFF

J gene: TRBJ1-1
clone size: .
V gene: TRBV10-3
D gene: .
CDR3 DNA: TGTGCCATCACCTTGGGACCGCCGAACACTGAAGCTTTCTTT
CDR3 protein: CAITLGPPNTEAFF

J gene: TRBJ1-2
clone size: .
V gene: TRBV6-5
D gene: TRBD1
CDR3 DNA: TGTGCCGGACAGGGAGGTAATTACTATGGCTACACCTTC
CDR3 protein: CAGQGGNYYGYTF

J gene: TRBJ1-1
clone size: .
V gene: TRBV29-1
D gene: .
CDR3 DNA: TGCAGCGTGGCCCCGGTCTTTCGGGACACTGAAGCTTTCTTT
CDR3 protein: CSVAPVFRDTEAFF

J gene: TRBJ2-7
clone size: .
V gene: TRBV10-3
D gene: TRBD1
CDR3 DNA: TGTGCCATCAGTATACAGGGGGTTGGGAACTACGAGCAGTACTTC
CDR3 protein: CAISIQGVGNYEQYF

J gene: TRBJ2-1
clone size: .
V gene: TRBV6-5
D gene: TRBD2
CDR3 DNA: TGTGCCAGCCGAGAAAGCGGGGTTTCCTACAATGAGCAGTTCTTC
CDR3 protein: CASRESGVSYNEQFF

J gene: TRBJ2-3
clone size: .
V gene: TRBV7-2
D gene: .
CDR3 DNA: TGTGCCAGCAGCTTAGTTGCAGCTGGCACAGATACGCAGTATTTT
CDR3 protein: CASSLVAAGTDTQYF

J gene: TRBJ2-5
clone size: .
V gene: TRBV18
D gene: .
CDR3 DNA: TGTGCCAGCTCCAGGGAAGTCACCCAGTACTTC
CDR3 protein: CASSREVTQYF

J gene: TRBJ2-3
clone size: .
V gene: TRBV28
D gene: TRBD1
CDR3 DNA: TGTGCCAGCAGTAACAGGGGGCCGGTTGCAGATACGCAGTATTTT
CDR3 protein: CASSNRGPVADTQYF

J gene: TRBJ1-5
clone size: .
V gene: TRBV7-3
D gene: .
CDR3 DNA: TGTGCCAGCAGCCCACCCGGGGGCTTAGATCAGCCCCAGCATTTT
CDR3 protein: CASSPPGGLDQPQHF

J gene: TRBJ2-2
clone size: .
V gene: TRBV27
D gene: TRBD1
CDR3 DNA: TGTGCCAGCAGGGGACAGGGGGCGGCCGGGGAGCTGTTTTTT
CDR3 protein: CASRGQGAAGELFF

J gene: TRBJ2-5
clone size: .
V gene: TRBV7-2
D gene: .
CDR3 DNA: TGTGCCAGCAGCGCCGTCGAAATGGCAGCAAATCAAGAGACCCAGTACTTC
CDR3 protein: CASSAVEMAANQETQYF

J gene: TRBJ1-5
clone size: .
V gene: TRBV7-2
D gene: TRBD1
CDR3 DNA: TGTGCCAGCAGCTTAGTATGGGACAGGGAACAGCCCCAGCATTTT
CDR3 protein: CASSLVWDREQPQHF

J gene: TRBJ1-4
clone size: .
V gene: TRBV6-5
D gene: .
CDR3 DNA: TGTGCCAGCACCGTGACGGAGACAACTAATGAAAAACTGTTTTTT
CDR3 protein: CASTVTETTNEKLFF

J gene: TRBJ2-7
clone size: .
V gene: TRBV11-2
D gene: TRBD1
CDR3 DNA: TGTGCCAGCAGCTCCGGGGACAGCGGCCACGAGCAGTACTTC
CDR3 protein: CASSSGDSGHEQYF

J gene: TRBJ1-6
clone size: .
V gene: TRBV28
D gene: TRBD1
CDR3 DNA: TGTGCCAGCAGGAGCACAGGGGGACCTTCACCCCTCCACTTT
CDR3 protein: CASRSTGGPSPLHF

J gene: TRBJ2-1
clone size: .
V gene: TRBV10-3
D gene: .
CDR3 DNA: TGTGCCATCAGTGAGGACGGCGCTACCTACAATGAGCAGTTCTTC
CDR3 protein: CAISEDGATYNEQFF

J gene: TRBJ1-4
clone size: .
V gene: TRBV25-1
D gene: .
CDR3 DNA: TGTGCCAGCAGTGGGCAGGGTTTTGGTAATGAAAAACTGTTTTTT
CDR3 protein: CASSGQGFGNEKLFF

J gene: TRBJ1-5
clone size: .
V gene: TRBV7-8
D gene: .
CDR3 DNA: TGTGCCAGCAGCTTTGGACGCAATCAGCCCCAGCATTTT
CDR3 protein: CASSFGRNQPQHF

J gene: TRBJ1-2
clone size: .
V gene: TRBV20-1
D gene: .
CDR3 DNA: TGCAGTACACAGCTTAACTATGGCTACACCTTC
CDR3 protein: CSTQLNYGYTF

J gene: TRBJ2-2
clone size: .
V gene: TRBV5-8
D gene: .
CDR3 DNA: TGTGCCAGCAGACTAATGATGGGTCCACATAGTACCGGGGAGCTGTTTTTT
CDR3 protein: CASRLMMGPHSTGELFF